These 12 T cell receptor beta chains came from one sample sequenced in a study of regulatory T cells in long-lasting Graves disease. iRepertoire HTBI primers and Arm-PCR of CDR3 regions built TCR beta libraries. TCRdb re-analysed the multiplex PCR reads in MiXCR, keeping a single row per CDR3 protein. The sample lists 350,000 to 450,000 distinct CDR3 sequences; about 11% were seen once. Noted time point: newly diagnosed GD, antithyroid drugs for less than 3 months. Scientists built the TCR library using RNA that was extracted from PBMCs. This sample also appeared in a second study, on T cells in Graves' hyperthyroidism and ophthalmopathy.

The material was peripheral blood mononuclear cells (PBMCs), obtained at new diagnosis, from a patient treated with antithyroid drugs. Every receptor here comes from a woman younger than 30 with Graves disease.

Ten or more counts support this clonotype. The chain joins TRBV12-3 or TRBV12-4 to TRBJ2-6; D not resolved. This CDR3 is 18 amino acids long. V was shortened by 0 bases and J by 0 bases, with 12 bases between the two germline ends. CDR3 residues: CASSLAFPWTSGANVLTF. Written as DNA, the CDR3 is TGTGCCAGCAGTTTAGCGTTTCCATGGACCTCTGGGGCCAACGTCCTGACTTTC.

Many counts were recorded for this clonotype. This chain joins TRBV13 and TRBJ2-1; tentatively, D is TRBD1 or TRBD2 (5 bases each). The CDR3 totals 15 residues. Germline CDR1 reads PRHDT; CDR2 reads FYEKMQ (reference sequence). Trimming shortened V by 5 bases and J by 2 bases, and 13 bases separated the two germline ends. The CDR3 loop is CASSPVWGTYNEQFF. The CDR3, as DNA: TGTGCCAGCAGCCCCGTTTGGGGGACCTACAATGAGCAGTTCTTC.

Concerning this clonotype itself: An end of the junction differs from the germline gene, which may be a read error. J is TRBJ1-5 and V is TRBV7-9; D is undetermined. Germline assignment: CDR1 SEHNR and CDR2 FQNEAQ (reference sequence). CDR3 length: 14 residues. CDR3 sequence: CASSLGGGNQRQHF. The CDR3 DNA follows: TGTGCCAGCAGCTTAGGGGGAGGAAATCAGCGCCAGCATTTT.

This clonotype was found many times. This chain connects TRBV2 to TRBJ2-2; TRBD2 matches at 10 bases. The germline gives CDR1 SNHLY, CDR2 FYNNEI. V gave up 3 bases and J gave up 3 bases; unmatched junction bases: 10. The CDR3 sequence is 18 residues long. The CDR3, as DNA: TGTGCCAGCAGTGAGTTGGCTAGCGGGGGCAGGGACACCGGGGAGCTGTTTTTT. This gives the protein CASSELASGGRDTGELFF.

This clonotype has a count of ten or more. The V and J genes are TRBV7-3 and TRBJ2-1; 12 positions match TRBD2. This CDR3 region has 17 residues. V shed 2 bases, J shed 9 bases, and the junction held 11 bases outside the gene matches. Germline assignment: CDR1 SGHTA and CDR2 FQGTGA. CDR3 residues: CASSLLAGGRSWGEQFF. CDR3 coding DNA: TGTGCCAGCAGCTTACTAGCGGGGGGGCGATCATGGGGTGAGCAGTTCTTC.

In this sample, this clonotype turned up many times. This sequence joins TRBV20-1 and TRBJ2-7; D unresolved. The germline CDR1 and CDR2 sequences are DFQATT and SNEGSKA (reference sequence). V gave up 7 bases and J gave up 2 bases, with 24 bases separating them. The CDR3 length is 16 residues. CDR3 coding DNA: TGCAGTGTGACGGGTGTCGGTTCGCGGTTCACCTACGAGCAGTACTTC. Residues: CSVTGVGSRFTYEQYF.

Of note for this clonotype: The DNA is left out, because the CDR3 cannot be placed on it with certainty; the CDR3 is given as TCRdb lists it. This rearrangement joins TRBV7-3 to TRBJ2-1; TRBD2, as called in the table, went unchecked against the DNA. The CDR3 is 21 amino acids in total, end residues counted. Looked up from germline, CDR1 is SGHTA and CDR2 is FQGTGA. CDR3 residues: CASSFYICSARDSGLLNEQFF.

V and J are TRBV27 and TRBJ2-1; perhaps D is TRBD1 or TRBD2 (6 bases each). The CDR3 has 15 amino acids. Germline V CDR1 and CDR2: MNHEY, SMNVEV (reference sequence). Trimming removed 6 bases at V and 3 bases at J, with 15 bases between. CDR3 sequence: CASRNLGGHYNEQFF. The CDR3 DNA reads TGTGCCAGCAGAAACCTGGGGGGACACTACAATGAGCAGTTCTTC.

Note on this clonotype: The CDR3 does not close with the conserved phenylalanine or tryptophan, likely indicating a read error. This chain connects TRBV15 to TRBJ1-1; D is unclear. The germline gives CDR1 LNHNV, CDR2 YYDKDF (reference sequence). The CDR3 sequence is 13 residues long. Trimming left V 9 bases short and J 1 base short, with 12 bases between. CDR3 in DNA: TGTGCCACAGCCAGCAGAGAGAACACTGAAGCTTTCTTG. Its protein product is CATASRENTEAFL.

This clonotype was recorded many times. The rearrangement joins TRBV15 to TRBJ2-1; TRBD2 matches at 8 bases. Losses at the gene ends were 0 bases for V and 7 bases for J; bases not matched to a gene: 17. Germline CDR1 reads LNHNV; CDR2 reads YYDKDF (reference sequence). The length of the CDR3 is 19 residues. The chain's CDR3 is CATSREWGGRGAMFNEQFF. The DNA for the CDR3 is TGTGCCACCAGCAGAGAGTGGGGGGGGCGGGGGGCCATGTTTAATGAGCAGTTCTTC.

CDR3: CASSSTGPFEAFF. The DNA for the CDR3 is TGTGCCAGCAGCTCTACTGGACCTTTTGAAGCTTTCTTT. The chain employs TRBV4-2 and TRBJ1-1; D gene unclear. Germline V lookup: CDR1 LGHNA, CDR2 YNFKEQ. This CDR3 has 13 amino acids. V lost 5 bases, J lost 7 bases, and 14 bases lay in between.

The chain couples TRBV10-3 to TRBJ1-5, with unresolved D. This CDR3 is 16 amino acids long. The V end was cut by 2 bases, the J end by 0 bases, with 11 bases between. Germline V gene lookup returns CDR1 ENHRY and CDR2 SYGVKD. The CDR3: CAISERAGDSNQPQHF. CDR3 nucleotide sequence: TGTGCCATCAGTGAGCGGGCCGGGGATAGCAATCAGCCCCAGCATTTT.